A single TCR beta chain is shown here with its context. The data were obtained in a study of blood T cell repertoires in COVID-19. Measured with immunoSEQ multiplex PCR; TCRdb has only the in-frame clones, and not every one. Of some 58,000 clones in the sample, 85% to 95% were seen once. V lost 0 bases and J 3 bases, leaving 10 bases between the germline ends. The CDR3 is 16 amino acids. Germline CDR1 is SGHRS and CDR2 is YFSETQ. Sequencing was performed on peripheral blood. The V and J genes are TRBV5-1 and TRBJ2-6; D is possibly TRBD1 (6 bases). This receptor was obtained from a man aged 45-65 years with active COVID-19. CDR3 sequence: CASSLESGVGANVLTF. The CDR3 region has the DNA TGCGCCAGCAGCTTGGAGTCAGGGGTTGGGGCCAACGTCCTGACTTTC.